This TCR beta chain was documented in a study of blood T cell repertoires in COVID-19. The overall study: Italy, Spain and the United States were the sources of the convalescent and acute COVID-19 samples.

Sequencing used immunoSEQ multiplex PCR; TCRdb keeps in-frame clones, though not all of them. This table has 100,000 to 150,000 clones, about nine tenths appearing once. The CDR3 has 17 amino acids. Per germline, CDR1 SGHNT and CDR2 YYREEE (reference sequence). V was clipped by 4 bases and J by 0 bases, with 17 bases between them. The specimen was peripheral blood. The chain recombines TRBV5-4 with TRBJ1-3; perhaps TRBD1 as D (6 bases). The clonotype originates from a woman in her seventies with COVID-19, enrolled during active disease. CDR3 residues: CASSLSGGLSSGNTIYF. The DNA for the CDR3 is TGTGCCAGCAGCCTCTCGGGGGGGCTGAGCTCTGGAAACACCATATATTTT.